A selection of T cell receptor beta chains follows, all from one sample in a study of blood T cell repertoires in COVID-19. This table comes from immunoSEQ multiplex PCR, and its TCRdb copy is limited to in-frame clones, with some not included. Of some 250,000 clones in the sample, approximately 80% are singletons; the top ten hold approximately 9.6%. Sequences were obtained from peripheral blood. These receptors originate from a woman older than 75 with acute or convalescent COVID-19. CDR3s include the opening cysteine and the closing phenylalanine or tryptophan. Each record gives: J gene, V gene, CDR3 length, clone size, D gene, CDR3 protein, CDR3 DNA. A D gene is named only where the DNA matches it firmly. Size values are once, few and many counts, or a class for expanded clones, and some rows have none.

j_gene: TRBJ1-5; v_gene: TRBV20-1; len: 13; abundance: -; d_gene: TRBD1; CDR3aa: CSATDRGNQPQHF; CDR3nt: TGCAGTGCTACTGACAGGGGAAATCAGCCCCAGCATTTT
j_gene: TRBJ1-5; v_gene: TRBV27; len: 15; abundance: -; d_gene: -; CDR3aa: CASSLLMRADQPQHF; CDR3nt: TGTGCCAGCAGTTTACTCATGCGGGCGGATCAGCCCCAGCATTTT
j_gene: TRBJ1-2; v_gene: TRBV7-8; len: 12; abundance: -; d_gene: -; CDR3aa: CASSARDWGYTF; CDR3nt: TGTGCCAGCAGTGCCCGGGATTGGGGCTACACCTTC
j_gene: TRBJ1-5; v_gene: TRBV18; len: 14; abundance: -; d_gene: -; CDR3aa: CASSPSGGYQPQHF; CDR3nt: TGTGCCAGCTCACCCTCGGGTGGGTATCAGCCCCAGCATTTT
j_gene: TRBJ1-1; v_gene: TRBV4-1; len: 20; abundance: -; d_gene: TRBD1; CDR3aa: CASSRSGTGADGNRNTEAFF; CDR3nt: TGCGCCAGCAGCCGGTCGGGGACAGGGGCGGACGGAAACCGGAACACTGAAGCTTTCTTT
j_gene: TRBJ2-6; v_gene: TRBV19; len: 23; abundance: -; d_gene: -; CDR3aa: CASSIEGVLLNRILVSGANVLTF; CDR3nt: TGTGCCAGTAGTATCGAAGGGGTGTTGCTAAATCGAATCTTAGTTTCTGGGGCCAACGTCCTGACTTTC
j_gene: TRBJ1-1; v_gene: TRBV27; len: 16; abundance: -; d_gene: TRBD1; CDR3aa: CASSLLETGGATEAFF; CDR3nt: TGTGCCAGCAGTTTATTAGAAACAGGGGGAGCCACTGAAGCTTTCTTT
j_gene: TRBJ1-4; v_gene: TRBV18; len: 13; abundance: -; d_gene: -; CDR3aa: CASSTDLQEKLFF; CDR3nt: TGTGCCAGCTCAACAGACTTACAGGAGAAACTGTTTTTT
j_gene: TRBJ1-6; v_gene: TRBV28; len: 13; abundance: few; d_gene: -; CDR3aa: CASKERRNSPLHF; CDR3nt: TGTGCCAGCAAGGAGCGACGGAATTCACCCCTCCACTTT
j_gene: TRBJ1-5; v_gene: TRBV3-1/TRBV3-2; len: 14; abundance: -; d_gene: -; CDR3aa: CASSQTGQNQPQHF; CDR3nt: TGTGCCAGCAGTCAAACTGGGCAGAATCAGCCCCAGCATTTT
j_gene: TRBJ2-3; v_gene: TRBV2; len: 13; abundance: -; d_gene: TRBD1; CDR3aa: CASRGQTTDTQYF; CDR3nt: TGTGCCAGCAGGGGACAGACCACAGATACGCAGTATTTT
j_gene: TRBJ1-2; v_gene: TRBV28; len: 16; abundance: -; d_gene: TRBD1; CDR3aa: CASSLRTGGGNYGYTF; CDR3nt: TGTGCCAGCAGTTTGAGGACAGGGGGAGGAAACTATGGCTACACCTTC
j_gene: TRBJ1-2; v_gene: TRBV2; len: 13; abundance: many; d_gene: TRBD1; CDR3aa: CASSEQGQGSCTF; CDR3nt: TGTGCCAGCAGTGAACAAGGACAGGGATCATGCACCTTC
j_gene: TRBJ2-7; v_gene: TRBV5-1; len: 14; abundance: -; d_gene: -; CDR3aa: CASSVGSGNYEQYF; CDR3nt: TGCGCCAGCAGCGTTGGTAGCGGAAACTACGAGCAGTACTTC
j_gene: TRBJ1-2; v_gene: TRBV29-1; len: 13; abundance: -; d_gene: -; CDR3aa: CSVESERSDGYTF; CDR3nt: TGCAGCGTTGAATCAGAGAGGTCTGATGGCTACACCTTC
j_gene: TRBJ2-7; v_gene: TRBV20-1; len: 16; abundance: -; d_gene: TRBD1; CDR3aa: CSASGDRGTSSYEQYF; CDR3nt: TGCAGTGCTAGTGGTGACAGGGGGACGAGCTCCTACGAGCAGTACTTC
j_gene: TRBJ2-5; v_gene: TRBV18; len: 16; abundance: -; d_gene: -; CDR3aa: CASSLSLQSTQETQYF; CDR3nt: TGTGCCAGCTCACTATCCCTACAGTCAACTCAAGAGACCCAGTACTTC
j_gene: TRBJ1-6; v_gene: TRBV30; len: 13; abundance: -; d_gene: -; CDR3aa: CACTRGVHSPLHF; CDR3nt: TGTGCCTGCACGCGGGGAGTTCATTCACCCCTCCACTTT
j_gene: TRBJ2-5; v_gene: TRBV5-8; len: 13; abundance: -; d_gene: -; CDR3aa: CASSPDTQETQYF; CDR3nt: TGTGCCAGCAGCCCGGACACCCAAGAGACCCAGTACTTC
j_gene: TRBJ1-2; v_gene: TRBV7-9; len: 13; abundance: -; d_gene: -; CDR3aa: CASSLDRFYGYTF; CDR3nt: TGTGCCAGCAGCTTAGACAGATTCTATGGCTACACCTTC
j_gene: TRBJ1-2; v_gene: TRBV7-7; len: 16; abundance: -; d_gene: TRBD1; CDR3aa: CASSTTRTGTTYGYTF; CDR3nt: TGTGCTAGCAGCACCACTAGGACAGGGACGACCTATGGCTACACCTTC
j_gene: TRBJ2-5; v_gene: TRBV5-6; len: 16; abundance: -; d_gene: TRBD1; CDR3aa: CASSSRDRGQRETQYF; CDR3nt: TGTGCCAGCAGCTCCAGAGACAGGGGGCAGCGAGAGACCCAGTACTTC
j_gene: TRBJ1-4; v_gene: TRBV4-1; len: 15; abundance: -; d_gene: -; CDR3aa: CASSQGARTNEKLFF; CDR3nt: TGCGCCAGCAGCCAGGGGGCTCGGACTAATGAAAAACTGTTTTTT
j_gene: TRBJ1-4; v_gene: TRBV19; len: 16; abundance: -; d_gene: TRBD1; CDR3aa: CATRQGAYATNEKLFF; CDR3nt: TGTGCCACGCGACAGGGGGCCTATGCAACTAATGAAAAACTGTTTTTT
j_gene: TRBJ2-7; v_gene: TRBV7-9; len: 18; abundance: -; d_gene: TRBD1; CDR3aa: CASSETGTGGESLYWKYF; CDR3nt: TGTGCCAGCAGCGAAACCGGGACAGGGGGCGAATCCTTATATTGGAAGTACTTC
j_gene: TRBJ1-3; v_gene: TRBV7-3; len: 14; abundance: -; d_gene: -; CDR3aa: CASSSYGQGNTIYF; CDR3nt: TGTGCCAGCAGCTCATACGGACAGGGAAACACCATATATTTT
j_gene: TRBJ2-2; v_gene: TRBV28; len: 16; abundance: -; d_gene: TRBD1; CDR3aa: CASFPRGRVDTGELFF; CDR3nt: TGTGCCAGCTTTCCCAGGGGGCGGGTGGACACCGGGGAGCTGTTTTTT
j_gene: TRBJ1-2; v_gene: TRBV27; len: 13; abundance: once; d_gene: TRBD1; CDR3aa: CASSRTGDYGYTF; CDR3nt: TGTGCCAGCAGTAGGACAGGCGACTATGGCTACACCTTC
j_gene: TRBJ1-2; v_gene: TRBV5-5; len: 14; abundance: -; d_gene: -; CDR3aa: CASSLDRVNYGYTF; CDR3nt: TGTGCCAGCAGCTTGGACAGAGTTAACTATGGCTACACCTTC
j_gene: TRBJ2-5; v_gene: TRBV5-1; len: 14; abundance: -; d_gene: -; CDR3aa: CASSFGRTDQTQYF; CDR3nt: TGCGCCAGCAGCTTTGGGCGTACCGACCAGACCCAGTACTTC
j_gene: TRBJ1-2; v_gene: TRBV9; len: 13; abundance: -; d_gene: -; CDR3aa: CASTLHGRDGYTF; CDR3nt: TGTGCCAGCACCCTACATGGGCGGGATGGCTACACCTTC
j_gene: TRBJ1-4; v_gene: TRBV7-9; len: 14; abundance: -; d_gene: -; CDR3aa: CASSLELLNEKLFF; CDR3nt: TGTGCCAGCAGCTTAGAGTTGCTAAATGAAAAACTGTTTTTT
j_gene: TRBJ2-3; v_gene: TRBV10-1; len: 17; abundance: -; d_gene: TRBD2; CDR3aa: CASSEGTSGGTTDTQYF; CDR3nt: TGCGCCAGCAGTGAGGGGACTAGCGGGGGGACCACAGATACGCAGTATTTT
j_gene: TRBJ1-1; v_gene: TRBV10-3; len: 14; abundance: -; d_gene: -; CDR3aa: CAISFSGTSTEAFF; CDR3nt: TGTGCCATCAGCTTCAGCGGGACGAGCACTGAAGCTTTCTTT
j_gene: TRBJ1-2; v_gene: TRBV29-1; len: 15; abundance: -; d_gene: TRBD1; CDR3aa: CSVEGGLDRDSGYTF; CDR3nt: TGCAGCGTTGAAGGTGGTCTGGACAGGGACTCCGGCTACACCTTC
j_gene: TRBJ1-5; v_gene: TRBV7-8; len: 16; abundance: -; d_gene: TRBD1; CDR3aa: CASSPVTGFSNQPQHF; CDR3nt: TGTGCCAGCAGCCCCGTGACAGGGTTTAGCAATCAGCCCCAGCATTTT
j_gene: TRBJ2-1; v_gene: TRBV7-2; len: 16; abundance: -; d_gene: TRBD2; CDR3aa: CASSPQSGGAVNEQFF; CDR3nt: TGTGCCAGCAGCCCACAAAGCGGGGGGGCCGTGAATGAGCAGTTCTTC
j_gene: TRBJ1-6; v_gene: TRBV2; len: 15; abundance: -; d_gene: -; CDR3aa: CASSDRVSYNSPLHF; CDR3nt: TGTGCCAGCAGTGACAGGGTCTCCTATAATTCACCCCTCCACTTT
j_gene: TRBJ1-1; v_gene: TRBV18; len: 14; abundance: -; d_gene: TRBD1; CDR3aa: CASSPRSQGGEAFF; CDR3nt: TGTGCCAGCTCACCACGATCACAGGGGGGTGAAGCTTTCTTT
j_gene: TRBJ2-3; v_gene: TRBV27; len: 15; abundance: -; d_gene: -; CDR3aa: CASSRGQNLEDTQYF; CDR3nt: TGTGCCAGCAGTCGCGGACAGAATCTTGAGGATACGCAGTATTTT
j_gene: TRBJ2-5; v_gene: TRBV3-1/TRBV3-2; len: 14; abundance: -; d_gene: -; CDR3aa: CASSPSGVVETQYF; CDR3nt: TGTGCCAGCAGCCCATCGGGGGTCGTAGAGACCCAGTACTTC
j_gene: TRBJ2-5; v_gene: TRBV5-5; len: 14; abundance: -; d_gene: -; CDR3aa: CASSLDWAQETQYF; CDR3nt: TGTGCCAGCAGCTTGGATTGGGCACAAGAGACCCAGTACTTC
j_gene: TRBJ1-3; v_gene: TRBV9; len: 15; abundance: -; d_gene: TRBD1; CDR3aa: CASSATGLSGNTIYF; CDR3nt: TGTGCCAGCAGTGCGACAGGGCTCTCGGGAAACACCATATATTTT
j_gene: TRBJ2-1; v_gene: TRBV7-9; len: 15; abundance: -; d_gene: TRBD1; CDR3aa: CASSRQTGGQDEQFF; CDR3nt: TGTGCCAGCAGCCGACAGACAGGGGGCCAGGATGAGCAGTTCTTC
j_gene: TRBJ1-2; v_gene: TRBV5-1; len: 16; abundance: -; d_gene: -; CDR3aa: CASSSDGGLGNYGYTF; CDR3nt: TGCGCCAGCAGCTCGGACGGCGGACTGGGTAACTATGGCTACACCTTC
j_gene: TRBJ1-5; v_gene: TRBV20-1; len: 16; abundance: -; d_gene: TRBD1; CDR3aa: CSASARQGYSNQPQHF; CDR3nt: TGCAGTGCTAGTGCAAGACAGGGTTATAGCAATCAGCCCCAGCATTTT
j_gene: TRBJ1-5; v_gene: TRBV28; len: 16; abundance: -; d_gene: TRBD1; CDR3aa: CASSPGGQGSNQPQHF; CDR3nt: TGTGCCAGCAGTCCGGGGGGACAGGGGAGCAATCAGCCCCAGCATTTT
j_gene: TRBJ2-1; v_gene: TRBV5-1; len: 15; abundance: -; d_gene: TRBD2; CDR3aa: CASSTGLADYNEQFF; CDR3nt: TGCGCCAGCAGCACCGGACTAGCGGATTACAATGAGCAGTTCTTC
j_gene: TRBJ1-3; v_gene: TRBV28; len: 13; abundance: -; d_gene: TRBD1; CDR3aa: CASKGASGNTIYF; CDR3nt: TGTGCCAGCAAGGGGGCCTCTGGAAACACCATATATTTT
j_gene: TRBJ1-2; v_gene: TRBV28; len: 15; abundance: -; d_gene: TRBD1; CDR3aa: CASSLQGALNYGYTF; CDR3nt: TGTGCCAGCAGTTTGCAGGGGGCATTAAACTATGGCTACACCTTC
j_gene: TRBJ2-1; v_gene: TRBV5-1; len: 16; abundance: once; d_gene: TRBD1; CDR3aa: CASSWDRDSVYNEQFF; CDR3nt: TGCGCCAGCAGCTGGGACCGGGACAGTGTGTATAATGAGCAGTTCTTC
j_gene: TRBJ1-4; v_gene: TRBV5-1; len: 13; abundance: -; d_gene: -; CDR3aa: CASRAGEHEKLFF; CDR3nt: TGCGCCAGCAGGGCAGGGGAGCATGAAAAACTGTTTTTT
j_gene: TRBJ2-7; v_gene: TRBV18; len: 15; abundance: -; d_gene: -; CDR3aa: CASSFDGQGKHEQYF; CDR3nt: TGTGCCAGCTCATTCGACGGACAAGGGAAGCACGAGCAGTACTTC
j_gene: TRBJ2-3; v_gene: TRBV11-2; len: 18; abundance: -; d_gene: TRBD2; CDR3aa: CASSSGLAGISSTDTQYF; CDR3nt: TGTGCCAGCAGCTCCGGACTAGCGGGGATATCTAGCACAGATACGCAGTATTTT
j_gene: TRBJ1-5; v_gene: TRBV27; len: 15; abundance: few; d_gene: TRBD1; CDR3aa: CASRAGGGGNQPQHF; CDR3nt: TGTGCCAGCAGGGCAGGGGGCGGGGGCAATCAGCCCCAGCATTTT